Presented here are 31 T cell receptor beta chains from one specimen sequenced in a study of Graves' ophthalmopathy and Graves' hyperthyroidism. CDR3 regions of TCR beta were amplified from RNA transcripts. An opening RT-PCR round employed HTBI primers and preceded a second-round multiplex PCR. Each CDR3 protein gets one entry after TCRdb re-called the multiplex PCR reads with MiXCR. The data contain some 520,000 distinct CDR3 sequences, approximately 15% of them seen just once; the ten biggest clones take up 9.8%. Sample: blood. The receptors were gathered from a woman aged 25 to 39 with Graves' ophthalmopathy.

This clonotype has ten or more counts. The gene calls are TRBV4-2 and TRBJ1-1; the D is unclear. The CDR3 has 14 amino acids. Between the trimmed V and J ends, which lost 1 base and 0 bases, there was a span of 6 bases. Germline V CDR1 and CDR2: LGHNA, YNFKEQ. CDR3 coding DNA: TGTGCCAGCAGCCAAGTAACTGTGAACACTGAAGCTTTCTTT. Protein sequence: CASSQVTVNTEAFF.

This clonotype was detected ten times or more. The gene calls are TRBV2 and TRBJ1-5, with D unresolved. The CDR3 length is 12 residues. Trimming shortened V by 7 bases and J by 4 bases, and 8 bases separated the two germline ends. Germline CDR1 SNHLY, CDR2 FYNNEI. This chain's CDR3 is CASTTSNQPQHF. As DNA, the CDR3 is TGTGCCAGCACGACCTCAAATCAGCCCCAGCATTTT.

Concerning this clonotype: One base away lies a much larger clone, so this may be a sequencing read error. The chain is built from TRBV7-9 and TRBJ2-7; 9 bases map to TRBD1. The CDR3 spans 14 residues. The J segment lost 4 bases and the V segment lost 11 bases, leaving 12 bases of the junction unmatched. Germline CDR1 is SEHNR and CDR2 is FQNEAQ (reference sequence). CDR3 bases: TGTGCCTGCAACTCCGGGACAGGGACTTACGAGCAGTACTTC. Residues: CACNSGTGTYEQYF.

Notes on this clonotype: This could be a read error, since a much larger clone is one nucleotide away. The rearrangement uses TRBV28 and TRBJ1-2; tentative D call: TRBD1 (5 bases). From germline, CDR1 is MDHEN and CDR2 SYDVKM. The CDR3 has 13 residues. The CDR3 DNA sequence: TGTGCCAGCAGGGACGGGACTAACTATGGCTTCACCTTC. Its protein is CASRDGTNYGFTF.

Regarding this clonotype: A much larger clone sits a single nucleotide away, making a read error possible. This chain joins TRBV11-2 and TRBJ1-5, with D tentatively TRBD1 (5 bases). V lost 3 bases, J lost 0 bases, and 21 bases lay in between. The CDR3 runs to 19 residues. Germline V lookup: CDR1 SGHAT, CDR2 FQNNGV. The CDR3 reads CASSFKPGRGPDSNQPQHF. The DNA of the CDR3 is TGTGCCAGCAGCTTCAAGCCGGGACGGGGACCGGATAGCAATCAGCCCCAGCATTTT.

At least ten counts were recorded for this clonotype. V usage is TRBV12-3 or TRBV12-4 and J usage is TRBJ2-7; TRBD2 matches at 10 bases. The CDR3 has 16 amino acids. After removal of 4 bases from V and 3 bases from J, the junction contained 9 bases not matched to a gene. This chain's CDR3 is CASSSLLAGIVYEQYF. The CDR3 DNA reads TGTGCCAGCAGTTCCTTACTAGCGGGAATCGTCTACGAGCAGTACTTC.

This clonotype was detected many times. This chain connects TRBV11-3 to TRBJ2-7; D perhaps matches TRBD1 (5 bases). The germline V gene encodes CDR1 SGHNT and CDR2 YENEEA. Trimming removed 6 bases at V and 2 bases at J, with 14 bases between. The CDR3 covers 14 residues. The CDR3 protein is CASRTRADAYEQYF. The CDR3 DNA is TGTGCCAGCAGGACCAGGGCTGATGCCTACGAGCAGTACTTC.

Turning to this clonotype: The CDR3 carries no conserved terminal phenylalanine or tryptophan, so it likely arises from a read error. The chain recombines TRBV30 with TRBJ1-1; a weak D match, TRBD1 (6 bases). Germline V CDR1 and CDR2: GTSNPN, SVGIG (reference sequence). CDR3 size: 19 residues. Trimming took 1 base from V and 6 from J, leaving 30 bases between them. CDR3 in amino acids: CAWSAGLRTISGKGAEAFL. CDR3 nucleotides: TGTGCCTGGAGTGCAGGGCTCCGTACTATATCAGGGAAGGGGGCTGAAGCTTTCCTT.

At least ten counts were recorded for this clonotype. The chain joins TRBV12-3 or TRBV12-4 to TRBJ2-5; 10 bases are shared with TRBD2. The V and J ends lost 5 bases and 7 bases, in that order; junction bases with no gene match: 7. This CDR3 is built from 14 residues. The CDR3 region has the DNA TGTGCCAGCAGTAGACTAGCGGGCACCCGGACCCAGTACTTC. Translation: CASSRLAGTRTQYF.

There are a few counts of this clonotype. The genes are TRBV30 and TRBJ1-2; D uncertain. This CDR3 contains 14 residues. With 0 bases removed from V and 5 bases from J, the gap between germline ends came to 13 bases. Germline CDR1 GTSNPN, CDR2 SVGIG (reference sequence). CDR3 region: CAWSVASSFYGYTF. The DNA for the CDR3 is TGTGCCTGGAGTGTCGCCTCGAGCTTTTATGGCTACACCTTC.

This clonotype was detected ten times or more. The CDR3: CASSPGQGAFGTQYF. The CDR3 DNA reads TGTGCCAGCAGCCCCGGACAGGGGGCGTTTGGGACCCAGTACTTC. V usage is TRBV27 and J usage is TRBJ2-5; 11 bases match TRBD1. Germline V lookup: CDR1 MNHEY, CDR2 SMNVEV (reference sequence). The V segment lost 6 bases and the J segment 7 bases; nucleotides outside the gene matches: 10. The CDR3 spans 15 residues.

This clonotype was observed at least ten times. The V and J genes are TRBV6-1 and TRBJ1-2; 7 positions match TRBD1. The germline gives CDR1 MNHNS, CDR2 SASEGT. The ends lost 6 bases at V and 7 bases at J; junction bases unmatched: 11. This CDR3 is built from 14 residues. Here the CDR3 DNA reads TGTGCCAGCAGCAACAGGGGTGAGACTACTGGCTACACCTTC. Its translation: CASSNRGETTGYTF.

This clonotype came up many times. V usage is TRBV5-1 and J usage is TRBJ1-1; D gene unclear. Trimming took off 4 bases at V and 3 bases at J, with 7 bases between the two ends. From germline, CDR1 is SGHRS and CDR2 YFSETQ. The CDR3 spans 12 residues. For the CDR3, the DNA is TGCGCCAGCAGCAATACGCACACTGAAGCTTTCTTT. Translation: CASSNTHTEAFF.

At least ten counts were recorded for this clonotype. The CDR3 loop reads CASSFQGSPWAFF. CDR3 sequence (DNA): TGTGCCAGCAGCTTTCAGGGATCCCCTTGGGCTTTCTTT. The chain recombines TRBV11-3 with TRBJ1-1, with D maybe TRBD1 (5 bases). Germline V gene sequence: CDR1 SGHNT, CDR2 YENEEA. The CDR3 length is 13 residues. V lost 3 bases and J lost 11, with 16 bases in between.

This clonotype was detected many times. CDR3 coding DNA: TGTGCCAGTAGCCGCCGGGACAGGGGGATCGAGCAGTACTTC. Protein: CASSRRDRGIEQYF. The chain couples TRBV19 to TRBJ2-7; 11 nucleotides agree with TRBD1. The CDR3 loop spans 14 amino acids. Trimming cost V 6 bases and J 6 bases; bases outside gene matches: 7. Germline V CDR1 and CDR2: LNHDA, SQIVND (reference sequence).

This chain connects TRBV27 to TRBJ2-2, with no clear D. The germline V gene encodes CDR1 MNHEY and CDR2 SMNVEV (reference sequence). V shed 6 bases and J shed 7 bases, with 9 bases lying between them. This CDR3 spans 12 amino acids. CDR3 in amino acids: CASSRNYGELFF. The CDR3 DNA reads TGTGCCAGCAGCCGGAATTACGGGGAGCTGTTTTTT.

This clonotype came up many times. CDR3 bases: TGTGCCAGCAGTGAAGAGAGTTGGAGGTCTCGGACCGGGGAGCTGTTTTTT. Amino acid sequence: CASSEESWRSRTGELFF. The chain couples TRBV6-1 to TRBJ2-2; possible D gene TRBD2, 5 bases. This CDR3 is 17 amino acids long. Between the trimmed V and J ends, which lost 1 base and 5 bases, there was a span of 17 bases. Germline V gene data show CDR1 as MNHNS and CDR2 as SASEGT.

The table lists this clonotype with many counts. The chain combines TRBV7-2 with TRBJ1-5; a possible D gene is TRBD1 (6 bases). V lost 6 bases and J lost 2, with 14 bases in between. Germline V gene data show CDR1 as SGHTA and CDR2 as FQGNSA. This CDR3 contains 15 residues. CDR3 nucleotide sequence: TGTGCCAGCAGTGCCTCGGGACAAGGCAATCAGCCCCAGCATTTT. This encodes CASSASGQGNQPQHF.

The chain uses TRBV13 and TRBJ1-1, with 9 positions matching TRBD1. Germline assignment: CDR1 PRHDT and CDR2 FYEKMQ (reference sequence). This CDR3 region has 14 residues. Losses at the gene ends were 5 bases for V and 6 bases for J; bases not matched to a gene: 7. The CDR3 spells CASSKGQGPPEAFF. CDR3 nucleotide sequence: TGTGCCAGCAGCAAGGGACAGGGTCCCCCTGAAGCTTTCTTT.

This clonotype appeared many times. This sequence joins TRBV27 and TRBJ1-1; D may be TRBD1 (5 bases). CDR1 and CDR2 from the germline V gene are MNHEY and SMNVEV (reference sequence). This CDR3 has 13 amino acids. Trimming stripped 7 bases from V and 4 bases from J, with 13 bases between. CDR3 residues: CASKGGAATEAFF. The CDR3 bases are TGTGCCAGCAAGGGAGGGGCGGCCACTGAAGCTTTCTTT.

This clonotype turned up a few times. The V and J genes are TRBV12-3 or TRBV12-4 and TRBJ2-7; 9 bases match TRBD1. CDR3 length: 15 amino acids. The V and J ends lost 5 bases and 2 bases, in that order; junction bases with no gene match: 7. In DNA, the CDR3 is TGTGCCAGCAGTCCCTCCGGGACAGGGCCCTACGAGCAGTACTTC. This codes for CASSPSGTGPYEQYF.

CDR3 protein: CASSFQGLADTQYF. The CDR3 nucleotides read TGTGCCAGCAGTTTCCAGGGGTTGGCAGATACGCAGTATTTT. The chain is built from TRBV28 and TRBJ2-3, with a possible D match to TRBD1 (6 bases). The CDR3 is 14 amino acids. The V gene's germline CDR1 is MDHEN and CDR2 SYDVKM. Trimming pared 3 bases from V and 4 bases from J, leaving 11 bases between.

With regard to this clonotype: A much larger clonotype is one base distant, so this may be a read error. This chain connects TRBV24-1 to TRBJ1-3, with D perhaps matching TRBD1 (5 bases). V lost 6 bases and J lost 10, with 18 bases in between. Germline V gene lookup returns CDR1 KGHDR and CDR2 SFDVKD. The length of the CDR3 is 14 residues. In DNA, the CDR3 is TGTGCCACCAGTCATTATGACGGGACGCGGACCATATATTTT. This sequence encodes CATSHYDGTRTIYF.

This clonotype was found many times. V is TRBV7-2 and J is TRBJ1-1; 10 bases are shared with TRBD1. With 6 bases clipped from V and 1 base from J, the junction kept 5 bases outside the gene matches. Germline CDR1 is SGHTA and CDR2 is FQGNSA. The CDR3 runs 15 residues. DNA of the CDR3: TGTGCCAGCAGTCCCTGGGACAGGGGGAACACTGAAGCTTTCTTT. It encodes CASSPWDRGNTEAFF.

This clonotype occurred many times. The chain has TRBV6-1 and TRBJ1-2; D is ambiguous. V lost 1 base to trimming and J lost 12 bases, with 9 bases between them. This CDR3 region has 11 residues. Looked up from germline, CDR1 is MNHNS and CDR2 is SASEGT. CDR3 residues: CASSEGGGDTF. CDR3 DNA: TGTGCCAGCAGTGAAGGCGGCGGCGACACCTTC.

This clonotype was recorded at least ten times. The chain has TRBV20-1 and TRBJ2-5, with 8 bases matching TRBD2. Germline CDR1 is DFQATT and CDR2 is SNEGSKA (reference sequence). With V trimmed by 5 bases and J by 1 base, 6 bases remained unmatched. The CDR3 is 14 residues long. CDR3 DNA sequence: TGCAGTGCTCGAGCGGGGGCTGCCCAAGAGACCCAGTACTTC. As protein: CSARAGAAQETQYF.

The chain recombines TRBV12-5 with TRBJ2-7; 10 bases fit TRBD1. Germline trimming cut 3 bases from V and 5 bases from J; bases unmatched to any gene: 7. Germline CDR1 LGHNT, CDR2 FRNRAP. CDR3 length: 15 residues. The DNA for the CDR3 is TGTGCTAGTGGTTTTAGGGACAGGGGTGGGGACGAGCAGTACTTC. Protein: CASGFRDRGGDEQYF.

This clonotype was counted many times. The rearrangement joins TRBV20-1 to TRBJ1-6; D not resolved. V lost 1 base and J 0 bases, leaving 7 bases between the germline ends. The V gene's germline CDR1 is DFQATT and CDR2 SNEGSKA (reference sequence). The CDR3 length is 15 residues. The CDR3 DNA sequence: TGCAGTGCTAGAGTGGAGATCTCCTATAATTCACCCCTCCACTTT. Its translation is CSARVEISYNSPLHF.

The sample holds many counts of this clonotype. This chain links TRBV7-3 with TRBJ2-5; no definite D call. Germline CDR1 SGHTA, CDR2 FQGTGA. Trimming took off 5 bases at V and 4 bases at J, with 17 bases between the two ends. This CDR3 spans 15 amino acids. CDR3 sequence: CASSLGSRKGETQYF. In DNA form, the CDR3 reads TGTGCCAGCAGCCTAGGATCCAGAAAGGGAGAGACCCAGTACTTC.

This clonotype was counted many times. CDR3 region: CASSERLAGTGELFF. In DNA form, the CDR3 reads TGTGCCAGCAGTGAACGCCTAGCGGGGACCGGGGAGCTGTTTTTT. This chain uses TRBV6-1 with TRBJ2-2; 9 nucleotides line up with TRBD2. Per the germline V gene, CDR1 is MNHNS and CDR2 is SASEGT. This CDR3 has 15 residues. Trimming took 2 bases from V and 5 from J; bases not matched to a gene: 3.

This clonotype has ten or more counts. The genes are TRBV6-5 and TRBJ1-5; the match to TRBD1 covers 7 bases. The CDR3 length is 15 residues. Germline V gives CDR1 MNHEY, CDR2 SVGAGI. The V segment lost 0 bases and the J segment 3 bases; nucleotides outside the gene matches: 2. This CDR3 reads CASSYSDRANQPQHF. For the CDR3, the DNA is TGTGCCAGCAGTTACTCCGACAGGGCCAATCAGCCCCAGCATTTT.